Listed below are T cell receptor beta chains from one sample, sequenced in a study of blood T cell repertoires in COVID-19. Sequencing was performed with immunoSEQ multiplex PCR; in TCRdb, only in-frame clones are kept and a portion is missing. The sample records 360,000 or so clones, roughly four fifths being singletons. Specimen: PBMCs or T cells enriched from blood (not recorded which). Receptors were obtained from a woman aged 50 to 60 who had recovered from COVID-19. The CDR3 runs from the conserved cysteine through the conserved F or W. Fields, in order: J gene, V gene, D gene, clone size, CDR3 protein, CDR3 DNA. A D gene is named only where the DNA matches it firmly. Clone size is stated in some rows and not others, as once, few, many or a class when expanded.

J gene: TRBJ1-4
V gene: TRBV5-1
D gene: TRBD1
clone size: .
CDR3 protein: CASRRDRGEKLFF
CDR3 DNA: TGCGCCAGCAGACGGGACAGGGGTGAAAAACTGTTTTTT

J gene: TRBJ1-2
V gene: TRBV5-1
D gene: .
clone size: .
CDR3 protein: CASSLVAANYGYTF
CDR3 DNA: TGCGCCAGCAGCTTGGTAGCGGCTAACTATGGCTACACCTTC

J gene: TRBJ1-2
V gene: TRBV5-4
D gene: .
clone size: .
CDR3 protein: CASSVAPGASYGYTF
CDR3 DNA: TGTGCCAGCAGCGTCGCTCCAGGGGCCAGCTATGGCTACACCTTC

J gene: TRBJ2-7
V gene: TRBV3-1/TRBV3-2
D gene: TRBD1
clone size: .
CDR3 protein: CASSPGTVYEQYF
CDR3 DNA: TGTGCCAGCAGCCCCGGGACAGTCTACGAGCAGTACTTC

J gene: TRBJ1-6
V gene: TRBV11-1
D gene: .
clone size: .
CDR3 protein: CASSSVQGFSPLHF
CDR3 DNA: TGTGCCAGCAGCTCAGTCCAGGGATTTTCACCCCTCCACTTT

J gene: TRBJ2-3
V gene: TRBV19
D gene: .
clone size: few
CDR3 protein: CASSIEWRPTDTQYF
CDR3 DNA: TGTGCCAGTAGTATCGAGTGGAGGCCCACAGATACGCAGTATTTT

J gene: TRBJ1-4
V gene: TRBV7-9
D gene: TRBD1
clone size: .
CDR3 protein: CASRRTSGTGVGKLFF
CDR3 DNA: TGTGCCAGCAGGCGTACCTCCGGGACAGGGGTCGGAAAACTGTTTTTT

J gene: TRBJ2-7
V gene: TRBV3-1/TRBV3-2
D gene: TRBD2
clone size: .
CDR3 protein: CASSQSGGPYEQYF
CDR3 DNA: TGTGCCAGCAGCCAAAGCGGGGGCCCATACGAGCAGTACTTC

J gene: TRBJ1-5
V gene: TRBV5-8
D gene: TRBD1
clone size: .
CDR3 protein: CATGQGFFKPQHF
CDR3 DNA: TGTGCCACCGGACAGGGGTTTTTCAAGCCCCAGCATTTT

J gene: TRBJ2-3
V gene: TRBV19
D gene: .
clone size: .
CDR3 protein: CASSMGQRSTDTQYF
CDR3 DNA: TGTGCCAGTAGTATGGGCCAGCGGAGCACAGATACGCAGTATTTT

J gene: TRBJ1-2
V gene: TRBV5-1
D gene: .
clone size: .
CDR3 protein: CASSTEPGTPLGNGYTF
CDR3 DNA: TGCGCCAGCAGCACGGAACCCGGGACACCCTTAGGGAATGGCTACACCTTC